Listed here are 28 T cell receptor beta chains from one sample, sequenced in a study of blood T cell repertoires in COVID-19. Using immunoSEQ multiplex PCR, the repertoire was profiled, and TCRdb retains in-frame clones only, with some absent. Of 180,000 or so clones in the sample, 80% to 90% are singletons; the top ten hold roughly 7.8%. Input material: peripheral blood. These receptors were taken from a man between 60 and 75 years old with acute or convalescent COVID-19.

DNA of the CDR3: TGTGCCAGCAGTTTCGAGAGTGCAACTAATGAAAAACTGTTTTTT. Protein product: CASSFESATNEKLFF. This chain joins TRBV28 and TRBJ1-4; no clear D gene. V was shortened by 3 bases and J by 0 bases, with 8 bases between the two germline ends. The V gene's germline CDR1 is MDHEN and CDR2 SYDVKM. The CDR3 covers 15 residues.

The table lists this clone with a count of one. The genes are TRBV5-1 and TRBJ2-7, with 9 bases identical to TRBD1. Germline CDR1 is SGHRS and CDR2 is YFSETQ. This CDR3 has 15 residues. The junction had 14 bases not matched to a gene; V was cut back by 4 bases and J by 9 bases. The CDR3: CASSGGDRAVVGQYF. For the CDR3, the DNA is TGCGCCAGCAGCGGCGGGGACAGGGCGGTGGTTGGGCAGTACTTC.

The chain links TRBV30 to TRBJ1-5, with unresolved D. The V gene lost 0 bases and the J gene lost 4 bases, with 10 bases spanning the gap. In germline, CDR1 is GTSNPN, CDR2 SVGIG (reference sequence). The CDR3 extends over 14 amino acids. The CDR3 DNA is TGTGCCTGGAGTGTACTGGCGGGAAATCAGCCCCAGCATTTT. Protein product: CAWSVLAGNQPQHF. The whole variable domain, filled in from reference TRBV30 and TRBJ1-5, reads SQTIHQWPATLVQPVGSPLSLECTVEGTSNPNLYWYRQAAGRGLQLLFYSVGIGQISSEVPQNLSASRPQDRQFILSSKKLLLSDSGFYLCAWSVLAGNQPQHFGDGTRLSIL.

V gene TRBV14 combines with J gene TRBJ1-6; D is possibly TRBD1 (6 bases). V was pared by 1 base and J by 5 bases, with 15 bases between. CDR3 length: 17 amino acids. Germline V gene lookup returns CDR1 SGHDN and CDR2 FVKESK. CDR3 coding DNA: TGTGCCAGCAGCCAAGGGATTTGGACAGATGATAATTCACCCCTCCACTTT. It yields the protein CASSQGIWTDDNSPLHF. The full variable domain, completed using reference TRBV14 and TRBJ1-6, is EAGVTQFPSHSVIEKGQTVTLRCDPISGHDNLYWYRRVMGKEIKFLLHFVKESKQDESGMPNNRFLAERTGGTYSTLKVQPAELEDSGVYFCASSQGIWTDDNSPLHFGNGTRLTVT.

This clone is a singleton in its sample. The chain recombines TRBV1 with TRBJ1-2; whether TRBD1, the table's D call, matches the DNA was not checked. TRBV1 is recorded as a pseudogene. This CDR3 is built from 17 residues. In nucleotides, the CDR3 is TGCACCAGCAGCCAAGAGTTAACAACAGGGCCTAACTATGGCTACACCTTC. The encoded protein is CTSSQELTTGPNYGYTF.

The genes are TRBV18 and TRBJ2-5; no clear D gene. Germline loops: CDR1 KGHSH, CDR2 LQKENI. This CDR3 is built from 13 residues. The V end was cut by 0 bases, the J end by 1 base, with 3 bases between. The CDR3, as DNA: TGTGCCAGCTCACCACCTAGCCAAGAGACCCAGTACTTC. As protein: CASSPPSQETQYF.

J is TRBJ2-5 and V is TRBV28; D remains unclear. Germline V gene lookup returns CDR1 MDHEN and CDR2 SYDVKM. V was clipped by 6 bases and J by 2 bases, with 4 bases between them. The CDR3 loop spans 11 amino acids. CDR3 sequence: CASSVQETQYF. CDR3 nucleotide sequence: TGTGCCAGCAGCGTTCAAGAGACCCAGTACTTC.

The V and J genes are TRBV7-6 and TRBJ2-1; 11 positions match TRBD2. With 2 bases clipped from V and 6 bases from J, the junction kept 9 bases outside the gene matches. CDR1 is SGHVS and CDR2 is FNYEAQ in the germline V gene. The CDR3 covers 17 residues. The CDR3 coding sequence is TGTGCCAGCAGCTTAAATCCCGGGACTAGCGGTCGCAATGAGCAGTTCTTC. Translated: CASSLNPGTSGRNEQFF.

The chain carries TRBV7-6 and TRBJ1-2; perhaps TRBD1 as D (5 bases). CDR1 is SGHVS and CDR2 is FNYEAQ in the germline V gene. V gave up 5 bases and J gave up 6 bases, with 22 bases separating them. This CDR3 contains 16 residues. The CDR3, as DNA: TGTGCCAGCAGCCTCCAAGGAAGGGGCGCGGGAAATGGCTACACCTTC. Protein product: CASSLQGRGAGNGYTF.

The chain has TRBV10-3 and TRBJ1-2; D is unresolved. The CDR3 runs to 12 residues. The germline V and J ends were trimmed by 2 bases and 4 bases, with 5 bases remaining between them. CDR1 and CDR2 (germline): ENHRY, SYGVKD. The CDR3 spells CAISEGGYGYTF. The CDR3 bases are TGTGCCATCAGTGAGGGCGGCTATGGCTACACCTTC.

This clone appeared a few times. The chain carries TRBV7-9 and TRBJ1-3; D is unresolved. The CDR3 extends over 15 amino acids. Trimming left V 6 bases short and J 4 bases short, with 16 bases between. The germline gives CDR1 SEHNR, CDR2 FQNEAQ (reference sequence). The CDR3 DNA reads as TGTGCCAGCAGTCAGGATCTCTTGGCCGGAAACACCATATATTTT. Its translation: CASSQDLLAGNTIYF.

The chain uses TRBV6-6 and TRBJ1-5, with D maybe TRBD1 (5 bases). The CDR3 is made up of 15 amino acids. Looked up from germline, CDR1 is MNHNY and CDR2 is SVGAGI (reference sequence). The V end was cut by 6 bases, the J end by 7 bases, with 19 bases between. CDR3 in DNA: TGTGCCAGCAGAACCCCCCGGGGGGTAGGGCAGCCCCAGCATTTT. This translates into CASRTPRGVGQPQHF.

This rearrangement joins TRBV5-1 to TRBJ2-6; weak D call: TRBD2 (5 bases). The CDR3 is 20 residues long. Germline CDR1 is SGHRS and CDR2 is YFSETQ. The V and J ends lost 1 base and 0 bases respectively, with 20 bases between them. The CDR3 coding sequence is TGCGCCAGCAGCTTGTCCCTCGGGCGGAGGTCAGGCTCTGGGGCCAACGTCCTGACTTTC. It yields the protein CASSLSLGRRSGSGANVLTF.

The chain carries TRBV6-5 and TRBJ1-6; 9 nucleotides align to TRBD1. Germline lookup yields CDR1 MNHEY and CDR2 SVGAGI. With 2 bases clipped from V and 7 bases from J, the junction kept 6 bases outside the gene matches. This CDR3 is 16 amino acids long. The CDR3 reads CASSYTQGTGNSPLHF. The DNA of the CDR3 is TGTGCCAGCAGTTACACCCAAGGGACAGGGAATTCACCCCTCCACTTT.

The chain is built from TRBV5-1 and TRBJ1-6; D is unresolved. The V gene lost 2 bases and the J gene lost 1 base, with 7 bases spanning the gap. From germline, CDR1 is SGHRS and CDR2 YFSETQ. The length of the CDR3 is 15 residues. This CDR3 reads CASSFGPSYNSPLHF. The CDR3 region has the DNA TGCGCCAGCAGCTTTGGCCCTTCCTATAATTCACCCCTCCACTTT. Looking up the rest from reference TRBV5-1 and TRBJ1-6 gives the full variable domain: KAGVTQTPRYLIKTRGQQVTLSCSPISGHRSVSWYQQTPGQGLQFLFEYFSETQRNKGNFPGRFSGRQFSNSRSEMNVSTLELGDSALYLCASSFGPSYNSPLHFGNGTRLTVT.

This rearrangement joins TRBV2 to TRBJ1-5, with TRBD1 matching 7 bases. With V trimmed by 5 bases and J by 0 bases, 7 bases remained unmatched. Germline CDR1 and CDR2: SNHLY and FYNNEI. The CDR3 consists of 16 residues. In nucleotides, the CDR3 is TGTGCCAGCAGTTGGGACAGTGAATATAGCAATCAGCCCCAGCATTTT. This codes for CASSWDSEYSNQPQHF.

The chain recombines TRBV28 with TRBJ1-1, with a weak D call TRBD1 (6 bases). This CDR3 comprises 14 residues. Germline CDR1 and CDR2: MDHEN and SYDVKM. V lost 5 bases, J lost 1 base, and 11 bases lay in between. CDR3 protein: CASSRWDKNTEAFF. The DNA of the CDR3 is TGTGCCAGCAGTCGTTGGGACAAGAACACTGAAGCTTTCTTT.

This clone was recorded a few times. This chain links TRBV27 with TRBJ2-7, with a weak D call TRBD2 (6 bases). Trimming left V 3 bases short and J 3 bases short, with 12 bases between. The germline V gene has CDR1 MNHEY and CDR2 SMNVEV (reference sequence). CDR3 length: 14 amino acids. The CDR3, as DNA: TGTGCCAGCAGTTTGGCCGTTAGCGGCTACGAGCAGTACTTC. Translated, it gives CASSLAVSGYEQYF.

The chain recombines TRBV19 with TRBJ1-1; a possible D gene is TRBD1 (5 bases). The V end was cut by 8 bases, the J end by 1 base, with 17 bases between. The germline V gene encodes CDR1 LNHDA and CDR2 SQIVND (reference sequence). The CDR3 is made up of 15 amino acids. The CDR3 sequence is CASGREHSKNTEAFF. CDR3 DNA sequence: TGTGCCAGTGGCAGGGAACATAGTAAGAACACTGAAGCTTTCTTT.

The rearrangement uses TRBV18 and TRBJ2-2, with D maybe TRBD2 (6 bases). Trimming stripped 3 bases from V and 0 bases from J, with 14 bases between. This CDR3 is built from 17 residues. CDR1 and CDR2 from the germline V gene are KGHSH and LQKENI. CDR3 in DNA: TGTGCCAGCTCACCCTACACTAGCAACGCGAACACCGGGGAGCTGTTTTTT. Translation gives CASSPYTSNANTGELFF.

This clone showed up just once. The junction and the germline gene differ at one end; a read error may be behind it. V and J are TRBV6-1 and TRBJ1-5; a possible D gene is TRBD1 (6 bases). The CDR3 has 17 amino acids. Germline V gene sequence: CDR1 MNHNS, CDR2 SASEGT. The CDR3 loop reads CASCDGQRVLSNQPQHF. DNA of the CDR3: TGTGCCAGCTGTGACGGACAGAGGGTCCTTAGCAATCAGCCCCAGCATTTT.

The V call is TRBV30, the J call TRBJ2-1, with 7 bases identical to TRBD1. The CDR3 runs 15 residues. After removal of 7 bases from V and 0 bases from J, the junction contained 9 bases not matched to a gene. Germline values: CDR1 GTSNPN, CDR2 SVGIG (reference sequence). The CDR3 region has the DNA TGTGCCTCAAATAGGGGACAGAGCTCCTACAATGAGCAGTTCTTC. It is translated as CASNRGQSSYNEQFF. Complete variable domain (other parts from reference TRBV30 and TRBJ2-1): SQTIHQWPATLVQPVGSPLSLECTVEGTSNPNLYWYRQAAGRGLQLLFYSVGIGQISSEVPQNLSASRPQDRQFILSSKKLLLSDSGFYLCASNRGQSSYNEQFFGPGTRLTVL.

The chain joins TRBV10-3 to TRBJ1-3; maybe TRBD1 (5 bases). The CDR3 has 15 amino acids. V gave up 6 bases and J gave up 0 bases, with 12 bases separating them. Germline-derived CDR1 and CDR2 are ENHRY and SYGVKD. The CDR3 sequence: CAIRNPQGSGNTIYF. The CDR3 bases are TGTGCCATCAGAAATCCCCAGGGCTCTGGAAACACCATATATTTT.

The gene calls are TRBV7-9 and TRBJ1-1, with a possible D match to TRBD1 (6 bases). CDR1 SEHNR and CDR2 FQNEAQ come from the germline V gene (reference sequence). The CDR3 has 14 residues. V lost 5 bases, J lost 3 bases, and 13 bases lay in between. The DNA for the CDR3 is TGTGCCAGCAGCATTTACAGGGTAGACACTGAAGCTTTCTTT. Translating gives CASSIYRVDTEAFF. Filled out from reference TRBV7-9 and TRBJ1-1, the complete variable domain reads DTGVSQNPRHKITKRGQNVTFRCDPISEHNRLYWYRQTLGQGPEFLTYFQNEAQLEKSRLLSDRFSAERPKGSFSTLEIQRTEQGDSAMYLCASSIYRVDTEAFFGQGTRLTVV.

Many counts were recorded for this clone. The chain employs TRBV5-1 and TRBJ1-4, with TRBD1 matching 10 bases. This CDR3 comprises 15 residues. With 1 base clipped from V and 8 bases from J, the junction kept 5 bases outside the gene matches. Per germline, CDR1 SGHRS and CDR2 YFSETQ. CDR3 protein: CASSLRGQGNEKLFF. The CDR3 DNA reads TGCGCCAGCAGCTTGAGGGGACAGGGGAACGAAAAACTGTTTTTT.

This clone has just a few counts. The chain's CDR3 is CASSQDPGSSGETQYF. Here the CDR3 DNA reads TGCGCCAGCAGCCAAGATCCAGGGTCAAGTGGAGAGACCCAGTACTTC. The chain recombines TRBV4-1 with TRBJ2-5; perhaps TRBD1 as D (5 bases). The germline CDR1 and CDR2 sequences are MGHRA and YSYEKL. The V end was cut by 0 bases, the J end by 4 bases, with 15 bases between. The CDR3 runs 16 residues.

The chain combines TRBV6-4 with TRBJ2-7; D uncertain. V was cut by 7 bases and J by 5 bases, with 3 bases left in between. This CDR3 comprises 9 residues. Germline CDR1 reads MRHNA; CDR2 reads SNTAGT. The CDR3 nucleotides are TGTGCCAGCACCGACGAGCAGTACTTC. Its translation: CASTDEQYF.

The V call is TRBV19, the J call TRBJ1-2, with 8 positions matching TRBD1. Germline trimming cut 4 bases from V and 4 bases from J; bases unmatched to any gene: 5. CDR1 and CDR2 from the germline V gene are LNHDA and SQIVND (reference sequence). The CDR3 length is 14 residues. The CDR3 bases are TGTGCCAGTAGTACCAGGGGGCGAGGCTATGGCTACACCTTC. It yields the protein CASSTRGRGYGYTF.